This T cell receptor (beta chain) derives from a study of cytomegalovirus exposure and HLA in healthy donors. In germline, CDR1 is LGHNA, CDR2 YNFKEQ. This CDR3 is 20 amino acids long. The PCR used 60 Vbeta and 13 Jbeta primers. Sequencing used immunoSEQ multiplex PCR; TCRdb keeps in-frame clones, though not all of them. This table holds under 250,000 clones. The gene calls are TRBV4-2 and TRBJ2-5; 9 bases agree with TRBD2. The DNA end is a closer match to TRBJ2-7, so the J assignment may be wrong. The specimen sequenced was PBMCs. The clonotype comes from a girl between 2 and 10 years old in good health and CMV-seropositive. The CDR3 region has the DNA TGTGCCAGCAGCCAAGATCTTAGTAGCGGGAGACTCGGGAGCTCCTACGAGCAGTACTTC. Translating it yields CASSQDLSSGRLGSSYEQYF.